The 28 T cell receptor beta chains given below trace back to one sample, sequenced in a study of cytomegalovirus exposure and HLA in healthy donors. PCR was performed using 60 Vbeta and 13 Jbeta primers. Repertoires were generated with immunoSEQ multiplex PCR, while TCRdb's copy carries only in-frame clones and drops some. The sample shows over 90,000 clones, 70% to 75% of them seen only once. Sequenced material: PBMCs. The receptors were gathered from a man in his forties in good health and CMV-seronegative.

The J gene is TRBJ1-2, the V gene TRBV30; D gene unclear. V gave up 3 bases and J gave up 1 base, with 9 bases separating them. In germline, CDR1 is GTSNPN, CDR2 SVGIG (reference sequence). This CDR3 has 13 residues. The CDR3: CAWRRGYNYGYTF. The CDR3 DNA reads as TGTGCCTGGAGGAGAGGGTATAACTATGGCTACACCTTC.

The chain joins TRBV5-6 to TRBJ2-2; 8 nucleotides match TRBD1. The CDR3 extends over 16 amino acids. Germline V gene data show CDR1 as SGHDT and CDR2 as YYEEEE. Unmatched junction bases numbered 9, after V lost 1 base and J lost 7 bases. The CDR3 loop is CASSLFSGGFNGELFF. For the CDR3, the DNA is TGTGCCAGCAGCTTGTTTTCAGGGGGCTTCAACGGGGAGCTGTTTTTT.

The chain uses TRBV19 and TRBJ1-4, with TRBD1 as a possible D gene (5 bases). Germline V gives CDR1 LNHDA, CDR2 SQIVND (reference sequence). The CDR3 covers 14 residues. Deletions cut 2 bases from V and 7 bases from J, with 11 bases between. The CDR3 loop reads CASSIIGVGEKLFF. The CDR3 nucleotides read TGTGCCAGTAGTATAATAGGGGTTGGTGAAAAACTGTTTTTT. Looking up the rest from reference TRBV19 and TRBJ1-4 gives the full variable domain: DGGITQSPKYLFRKEGQNVTLSCEQNLNHDAMYWYRQDPGQGLRLIYYSQIVNDFQKGDIAEGYSVSREKKESFPLTVTSAQKNPTAFYLCASSIIGVGEKLFFGSGTQLSVL.

The V and J genes are TRBV18 and TRBJ1-3, with D maybe TRBD1 (6 bases). Trimming took 2 bases from V and 7 from J, leaving 12 bases between them. CDR1 is KGHSH, CDR2 LQKENI, per germline. This CDR3 is 14 amino acids long. The CDR3 is CASSPSTGLNTIYF. Written as DNA, the CDR3 is TGTGCCAGCTCACCATCAACAGGGTTGAACACCATATATTTT.

This chain links TRBV5-8 with TRBJ1-5; 9 bases agree with TRBD1. Per germline, CDR1 SGHTS and CDR2 YDEGEE. The CDR3 runs 15 residues. The V and J ends lost 1 base and 6 bases, in that order; junction bases with no gene match: 5. CDR3 nucleotides: TGTGCCAGCAGCTTGCGGGACAGGGCAACTCAGCCCCAGCATTTT. Its protein is CASSLRDRATQPQHF.

The V and J genes are TRBV29-1 and TRBJ2-3, with TRBD2 matching 12 bases. The V and J ends lost 4 bases and 4 bases, in that order; junction bases with no gene match: 3. The CDR3 has 14 residues. CDR1 and CDR2 from the germline V gene are SQVTM and ANQGSEA. The CDR3 sequence: CSVGPSGGADTQYF. The DNA for the CDR3 is TGCAGCGTTGGACCTAGCGGGGGGGCAGATACGCAGTATTTT.

The chain is built from TRBV7-9 and TRBJ2-1; the D gene is possibly TRBD1 (5 bases). Germline V CDR1 and CDR2: SEHNR, FQNEAQ (reference sequence). The CDR3 contains 13 residues. Deletions cut 4 bases from V and 6 bases from J, with 10 bases between. CDR3 region: CASSSTGPNEQFF. CDR3 in DNA: TGTGCCAGCAGCTCTACAGGACCCAATGAGCAGTTCTTC.

V gene TRBV9 combines with J gene TRBJ1-1; D uncertain. Germline-derived CDR1 and CDR2 are SGDLS and YYNGEE. This CDR3 is built from 13 residues. V gave up 0 bases and J gave up 5 bases, with 8 bases separating them. CDR3 amino acids: CASSVAPGTEAFF. The CDR3 coding sequence is TGTGCCAGCAGCGTAGCTCCGGGGACTGAAGCTTTCTTT.

The chain employs TRBV14 and TRBJ2-3; a weak D match, TRBD2 (6 bases). The germline V gene encodes CDR1 SGHDN and CDR2 FVKESK. The length of the CDR3 is 16 residues. Trimming removed 4 bases from V and 1 base from J, with 15 bases in between. The CDR3 bases are TGTGCCAGCAGCCTGACGGGGGTCCTTGGCACAGATACGCAGTATTTT. This codes for CASSLTGVLGTDTQYF.

This clone has more than one count but fewer than ten. The chain links TRBV18 to TRBJ2-7; TRBD2 matches 7 bases. Germline CDR1 reads KGHSH; CDR2 reads LQKENI. V lost 3 bases to trimming and J lost 5 bases; unmatched junction nucleotides: 10. The CDR3 runs to 15 residues. DNA of the CDR3: TGTGCCAGCTCACCTGACAGCGGGGACCTGCACGAGCAGTACTTC. The encoded protein is CASSPDSGDLHEQYF.

The chain recombines TRBV6-5 with TRBJ2-7; the match to TRBD1 covers 10 bases. From germline, CDR1 is MNHEY and CDR2 SVGAGI. Germline trimming cut 3 bases from V and 4 bases from J; bases unmatched to any gene: 9. This CDR3 contains 16 residues. In DNA form, the CDR3 reads TGTGCCAGCAGTTATACGGAGGACAGGGGGTTATACGAGCAGTACTTC. Residues: CASSYTEDRGLYEQYF.

The rearrangement links TRBV5-1 to TRBJ2-3; D is possibly TRBD2 (5 bases). Per the germline V gene, CDR1 is SGHRS and CDR2 is YFSETQ. The CDR3 extends over 15 amino acids. Between the trimmed V and J ends, which lost 1 base and 0 bases, there was a span of 9 bases. The CDR3 sequence is CASSLWRTSTDTQYF. CDR3 bases: TGCGCCAGCAGCTTGTGGCGGACTAGCACAGATACGCAGTATTTT.

The chain employs TRBV7-9 and TRBJ2-7; D perhaps matches TRBD2 (5 bases). With 0 bases removed from V and 4 bases from J, the gap between germline ends came to 10 bases. Germline CDR1 reads SEHNR; CDR2 reads FQNEAQ (reference sequence). This CDR3 region has 14 residues. The CDR3 protein is CASSLAGGGYEQYF. DNA for the CDR3: TGTGCCAGCAGCTTAGCCGGAGGTGGGTACGAGCAGTACTTC.

V and J are TRBV19 and TRBJ1-1; 11 bases align to TRBD1. The V segment lost 0 bases and the J segment 5 bases; nucleotides outside the gene matches: 8. The CDR3 spans 17 residues. CDR1 and CDR2 (germline): LNHDA, SQIVND (reference sequence). The CDR3 loop reads CASSIDLWTGGSTEAFF. The DNA of the CDR3 is TGTGCCAGTAGTATAGATCTCTGGACAGGGGGCTCGACTGAAGCTTTCTTT.

The chain joins TRBV4-2 to TRBJ1-1, with 10 positions matching TRBD1. CDR1 is LGHNA and CDR2 is YNFKEQ in the germline V gene. V lost 1 base, J lost 5 bases, and 7 bases stayed unmatched. The CDR3 runs 16 residues. Here the CDR3 DNA reads TGTGCCAGCAGCCAAGGGGAGGGGACAGGGGAGACTGAAGCTTTCTTT. Translated, it gives CASSQGEGTGETEAFF.

The chain uses TRBV5-1 and TRBJ2-2; a weak D match, TRBD1 (6 bases). In germline, CDR1 is SGHRS, CDR2 YFSETQ. This CDR3 comprises 16 residues. The V end lost 2 bases, the J end lost 2 bases, and 13 bases lay between the germline ends. The CDR3: CASSLKPGQNTGELFF. In nucleotides, the CDR3 is TGCGCCAGCAGCTTAAAACCGGGACAAAACACCGGGGAGCTGTTTTTT. Full variable domain (rest looked up from reference TRBV5-1 and TRBJ2-2): KAGVTQTPRYLIKTRGQQVTLSCSPISGHRSVSWYQQTPGQGLQFLFEYFSETQRNKGNFPGRFSGRQFSNSRSEMNVSTLELGDSALYLCASSLKPGQNTGELFFGEGSRLTVL.

This chain uses TRBV7-2 with TRBJ1-2; possible D gene TRBD1, 6 bases. The CDR3 is made up of 15 amino acids. V gave up 0 bases and J gave up 4 bases, with 12 bases separating them. The germline CDR1 and CDR2 sequences are SGHTA and FQGNSA. In nucleotides, the CDR3 is TGTGCCAGCAGCTTAGCATCCACAGGGATCTATGGCTACACCTTC. As protein: CASSLASTGIYGYTF.

The rearrangement links TRBV27 to TRBJ2-1; a weak D match, TRBD2 (7 bases). The V gene's germline CDR1 is MNHEY and CDR2 SMNVEV (reference sequence). This CDR3 is built from 16 residues. Trimming pared 5 bases from V and 3 bases from J, leaving 17 bases between. In DNA form, the CDR3 reads TGTGCCAGCAGTCAGCAAGGGGGGAGGGGCTACAATGAGCAGTTCTTC. It specifies CASSQQGGRGYNEQFF.

The V call is TRBV7-2, the J call TRBJ2-2; D is possibly TRBD1 (5 bases). From germline, CDR1 is SGHTA and CDR2 FQGNSA. The CDR3 is made up of 17 amino acids. The germline V and J ends were trimmed by 7 bases and 1 base, with 19 bases remaining between them. CDR3 nucleotide sequence: TGTGCCAGCATCCCCTATTCCCTGACAGAGAACACCGGGGAGCTGTTTTTT. Its protein is CASIPYSLTENTGELFF.

This clone came up once. The chain links TRBV28 to TRBJ2-7; the D gene is possibly TRBD2 (5 bases). The CDR3 has 15 amino acids. V gave up 6 bases and J gave up 1 base, with 16 bases separating them. Germline V gene sequence: CDR1 MDHEN, CDR2 SYDVKM. The CDR3 nucleotides are TGTGCCAGCAGGGTCCCGGGAAGTTTTTCCTACGAGCAGTACTTC. Translating gives CASRVPGSFSYEQYF.

This clone showed up just a few times. This chain links TRBV7-8 with TRBJ2-7, with D possibly matching TRBD1 (6 bases). V was shortened by 2 bases and J by 5 bases, with 7 bases between the two germline ends. This CDR3 region has 12 residues. Germline loops: CDR1 SGHVS, CDR2 FQNEAQ. Written as DNA, the CDR3 is TGTGCCAGCAGCTTAAGGGGGAACGAGCAGTACTTC. Translated, it gives CASSLRGNEQYF.

This clone was seen a few times. V is TRBV6-6 and J is TRBJ1-6; 7 nucleotides agree with TRBD1. Germline V gene sequence: CDR1 MNHNY, CDR2 SVGAGI (reference sequence). This CDR3 is 12 amino acids long. After removal of 5 bases from V and 9 bases from J, the junction contained 1 base not matched to a gene. CDR3 region: CASSRDSSPLHF. DNA of the CDR3: TGTGCCAGCAGTAGGGACAGTTCACCCCTCCACTTT.

Comments on this clone: Its ends do not fully match the called genes, so a read error is possible. The chain joins TRBV6-5 to TRBJ2-7; 10 bases agree with TRBD1. CDR1 and CDR2 from the germline V gene are MNHEY and SVGAGI. This CDR3 comprises 15 residues. The CDR3 region has the DNA TGTGCCAGCAGGTACTCGGGACAGGGGACCTACGAGCAGTACTTC. It translates to CASRYSGQGTYEQYF.

This chain connects TRBV1 to TRBJ2-2; the DNA was not used to check the table's D call, TRBD2. TRBV1 is a pseudogene. The CDR3 consists of 15 residues. In DNA form, the CDR3 reads TGCACCAGCATTGCGGGGGGGCTGAACACCGGGGAGCTGTTTTTT. Encoded protein: CTSIAGGLNTGELFF.

The chain couples TRBV27 to TRBJ1-5; 11 nucleotides agree with TRBD1. CDR3 length: 17 amino acids. J lost 6 bases, V lost 6 bases, and 13 bases had no gene match. Germline CDR1 and CDR2: MNHEY and SMNVEV (reference sequence). CDR3 in amino acids: CASSTGAGTGGGQPQHF. The CDR3 coding sequence is TGTGCCAGCAGCACCGGAGCCGGGACAGGGGGAGGTCAGCCCCAGCATTTT.

This clone was observed a few times. The same CDR3 can be traced to other DNA sequences in this sample. V gene TRBV2 combines with J gene TRBJ1-6, with 7 bases matching TRBD1. The germline V gene encodes CDR1 SNHLY and CDR2 FYNNEI. J lost 6 bases, V lost 10 bases, and 9 bases had no gene match. CDR3 length: 14 residues. The DNA for the CDR3 is TGTGCCATGAGAAGGGACAGCAGTAATTCACCCCTCCACTTT. Translation gives CAMRRDSSNSPLHF.

This clone has just one count. CDR3 residues: CAWSRDRPYEQYF. As DNA, the CDR3 is TGTGCCTGGAGTAGGGACAGACCCTACGAGCAGTACTTC. This chain uses TRBV30 with TRBJ2-7; TRBD1 agrees at 7 bases. CDR3 length: 13 residues. The germline V gene has CDR1 GTSNPN and CDR2 SVGIG (reference sequence). Unmatched junction bases numbered 3, after V lost 2 bases and J lost 2 bases.

V is TRBV5-8 and J is TRBJ1-2, with 7 nucleotides matching TRBD1. CDR3 length equals 12 residues. With V trimmed by 2 bases and J by 6 bases, 1 base remained unmatched. The germline V gene has CDR1 SGHTS and CDR2 YDEGEE. The CDR3 protein is CASSFDRDGYTF. DNA for the CDR3: TGTGCCAGCAGCTTTGACAGGGATGGCTACACCTTC.